Below, 21 T cell receptor beta chains from the same sample are listed, as sequenced in a study of prognosis after radiotherapy for stage I lung cancer. Using two-round multiplex PCR, the authors amplified TCR beta CDR3 from genomic DNA. First-round PCR amplification was performed with primers specific to each TRBV and TRBJ gene. TCRdb analysed the multiplex PCR reads with MiXCR anew, one entry per CDR3 protein. The repertoire includes 20,000 to 30,000 distinct CDR3 sequences, 35% to 50% of them detected once, and about 32% sits in the top ten. Sequenced material: PBMCs, taken before or after stereotactic body radiation therapy (not recorded which). Receptors originate from a donor aged 50 or older with non-small cell lung cancer.

This rearrangement joins TRBV5-1 to TRBJ1-1; a possible D gene is TRBD1 (6 bases). The CDR3 contains 15 residues. V was trimmed by 0 bases and J by 1 base, leaving 10 bases between them. CDR1 is SGHRS and CDR2 is YFSETQ in the germline V gene. The chain's CDR3 is CASSLDSGANTEAFF. The CDR3 DNA sequence: TGCGCCAGCAGCTTGGATTCAGGGGCGAACACTGAAGCTTTCTTT.

In its sample, this clonotype is medium-sized (0.01 to 0.1%). The gene calls are TRBV5-1 and TRBJ2-2; D remains ambiguous. The CDR3 sequence is 15 residues long. The V end was cut by 1 base, the J end by 0 bases, with 7 bases between. CDR1 and CDR2 (germline): SGHRS, YFSETQ. The CDR3 DNA reads TGCGCCAGCAGCTTGATTAGTCCGAACACCGGGGAGCTGTTTTTT. Amino acid sequence: CASSLISPNTGELFF.

The sample holds one count of this clonotype. This clone may be a read error of a much larger clone one base away. The gene calls are TRBV4-2 and TRBJ2-1; D may be TRBD2 (8 bases). This CDR3 spans 16 amino acids. CDR1 LGHNA and CDR2 YNFKEQ come from the germline V gene. For the CDR3, the DNA is TGTGCCTGCAGCCAAGTCATTAGCGGGACAGACGGTGAGCAGTTCTTC. Residues: CACSQVISGTDGEQFF.

Notes on this clonotype: Since a much larger clone is just one base distant, this may be a read error. V gene TRBV6-2 or TRBV6-3 combines with J gene TRBJ1-4; no clear D. Germline assignment: CDR1 MNHEY and CDR2 SVGEGT. CDR3 length: 14 residues. With 7 bases removed from V and 0 bases from J, the gap between germline ends came to 9 bases. The CDR3 here is CASIEGSTNEKLFF. CDR3 nucleotide sequence: TGTGCCAGCATTGAAGGGTCAACTAATGAAAAACTGTTTTTT.

As to this clonotype: This likely came from a read error, as a far larger clone is one base away. The genes are TRBV7-9 and TRBJ2-7; no firm D call. From germline, CDR1 is SEHNR and CDR2 FQNEAQ (reference sequence). The CDR3 contains 16 residues. The CDR3 reads CASSFEQSVRASEQYF. CDR3 sequence (DNA): TGCGCCAGCAGCTTTGAACAATCGGTCCGGGCGTCCGAGCAGTACTTC.

The chain joins TRBV20-1 to TRBJ1-3; TRBD1 aligns across 10 bases. With V trimmed by 6 bases and J by 0 bases, 29 bases remained unmatched. Germline CDR1 is DFQATT and CDR2 is SNEGSKA (reference sequence). The CDR3 is 23 amino acids. In DNA form, the CDR3 reads TGCAGTGCCCACCTAGGCGGAGGGGGGGGAGATAGGGACAGGGGACCCTCTGGAAACACCATATATTTT. Amino acids: CSAHLGGGGGDRDRGPSGNTIYF.

Comments on this clonotype: This may come from a read error, since a much larger clone is one base off. The chain links TRBV11-2 to TRBJ2-1, with D hard to call. CDR1 and CDR2 (germline): SGHAT, FQNNGV. The CDR3 loop spans 14 amino acids. CDR3 bases: TGTGCCAGCATCTTACTGAGCTCCTACAATGAGCAGTTCTTC. It translates to CASILLSSYNEQFF. Full variable domain (rest looked up from reference TRBV11-2 and TRBJ2-1): EAGVAQSPRYKIIEKRQSVAFWCNPISGHATLYWYQQILGQGPKLLIQFQNNGVVDDSQLPKDRFSAERLKGVDSTLKIQPAKLEDSAVYLCASILLSSYNEQFFGPGTRLTVL.

This clonotype was counted many times. The chain couples TRBV20-1 to TRBJ2-7; D may be TRBD2 (6 bases). This CDR3 spans 13 amino acids. The germline V and J ends were trimmed by 3 bases and 0 bases, with 9 bases remaining between them. Germline V CDR1 and CDR2: DFQATT, SNEGSKA (reference sequence). This CDR3 is CSASPGLSYEQYF. The CDR3 DNA reads as TGCAGTGCTAGTCCGGGACTCTCCTACGAGCAGTACTTC.

This clonotype was recorded at least ten times. The rearrangement joins TRBV7-3 to TRBJ2-3, with D perhaps TRBD2 (5 bases). The V end was cut by 3 bases, the J end by 5 bases, with 9 bases between. The germline V gene encodes CDR1 SGHTA and CDR2 FQGTGA. The CDR3 runs to 13 residues. For the CDR3, the DNA is TGTGCCAGCAGCTTCTTTGCGGGAGATACGCAGTATTTT. Amino acids: CASSFFAGDTQYF.

This clonotype was seen repeatedly, ten times or more. J is TRBJ2-2 and V is TRBV7-2; TRBD2 agrees at 8 bases. V gave up 2 bases and J gave up 4 bases; unmatched junction bases: 6. Germline-derived CDR1 and CDR2 are SGHTA and FQGNSA. This CDR3 is 16 amino acids long. This CDR3 is CASSLIGRAVTGELFF. In DNA, the CDR3 is TGTGCCAGCAGCTTAATCGGGAGGGCCGTCACCGGGGAGCTGTTTTTT. The entire variable domain, with the rest obtained from reference TRBV7-2 and TRBJ2-2, is as follows: GAGVSQSPSNKVTEKGKDVELRCDPISGHTALYWYRQSLGQGLEFLIYFQGNSAPDKSGLPSDRFSAERTGGSVSTLTIQRTQQEDSAVYLCASSLIGRAVTGELFFGEGSRLTVL.

Note on this clonotype: The junction shows a germline mismatch at one end, possibly a read error. The V gene is TRBV24-1, the J gene TRBJ2-3; 8 bases map to TRBD2. Germline V gene lookup returns CDR1 KGHDR and CDR2 SFDVKD. The length of the CDR3 is 18 residues. CDR3 DNA sequence: TGTACCACCAGTGTTGTCAGAGCGGGGGAAGTAAGCACAGATACGCAGTATTTT. It encodes CTTSVVRAGEVSTDTQYF.

This clonotype appeared many times. CDR3 protein: CATQRKQGAGETQYF. In DNA, the CDR3 is TGTGCCACCCAGCGGAAACAGGGGGCAGGGGAGACCCAGTACTTC. The gene calls are TRBV6-1 and TRBJ2-5; 9 nucleotides agree with TRBD1. J was trimmed by 5 bases and V by 10 bases; bases with no gene match: 14. The CDR3 length is 15 residues. Looked up from germline, CDR1 is MNHNS and CDR2 is SASEGT.

The V call is TRBV20-1, the J call TRBJ1-2, with 11 bases that match TRBD1. V shed 0 bases, J shed 7 bases, and the junction held 7 bases outside the gene matches. This CDR3 spans 15 amino acids. The germline V gene has CDR1 DFQATT and CDR2 SNEGSKA (reference sequence). Here the CDR3 DNA reads TGCAGTGCTAGAGATCCCTGGACAGGGGGCTTTGGCTACACCTTC. The encoded protein is CSARDPWTGGFGYTF.

The table lists this clonotype with many counts. The V call is TRBV6-1, the J call TRBJ1-2; 7 nucleotides align to TRBD1. With V trimmed by 4 bases and J by 0 bases, 14 bases remained unmatched. The CDR3 sequence is 18 residues long. Germline loops: CDR1 MNHNS, CDR2 SASEGT. In DNA, the CDR3 is TGTGCCAGCAGTGGGAATCGACAGGGTCGCGAAGCTAACTATGGCTACACCTTC. Amino acid sequence: CASSGNRQGREANYGYTF.

This clonotype has a count of ten or more. This chain uses TRBV20-1 with TRBJ2-5, with TRBD1 matching over 8 bases. This CDR3 contains 15 residues. Trimming removed 1 base from V and 4 bases from J; junction bases left unmatched: 8. The germline CDR1 and CDR2 sequences are DFQATT and SNEGSKA (reference sequence). DNA for the CDR3: TGCAGTGCTAGAGCTGACAGGGGACCAAGAGAGACCCAGTACTTC. It specifies CSARADRGPRETQYF.

This clonotype was seen many times. The J gene is TRBJ2-3, the V gene TRBV25-1; unclear D gene. CDR3 length equals 13 residues. Germline CDR1 MGHDK, CDR2 SYGVNS. V was pared by 3 bases and J by 4 bases, with 8 bases between. The CDR3 loop is CASSDPGADTQYF. Here the CDR3 DNA reads TGTGCCAGCAGTGACCCAGGCGCAGATACGCAGTATTTT.

Of note for this clonotype: This likely reflects a read error, since a far larger clone is one base away. This chain connects TRBV27 to TRBJ1-1; 7 bases agree with TRBD1. The CDR3 consists of 13 residues. Trimming removed 6 bases from V and 7 bases from J; junction bases left unmatched: 8. Germline V gene sequence: CDR1 MNHEY, CDR2 SMNVEV (reference sequence). CDR3 in DNA: TGTGCCAGCAGCCAAACAGGGGAACTTGAAGCTTTCTTT. It encodes CASSQTGELEAFF.

Relative to its sample, this clonotype is medium-sized. The J gene is TRBJ1-6, the V gene TRBV6-1, with 7 positions matching TRBD1. CDR1 is MNHNS, CDR2 SASEGT, per germline. J lost 5 bases, V lost 5 bases, and 3 bases had no gene match. The length of the CDR3 is 14 residues. The DNA of the CDR3 is TGTGCCAGCAGTCCGGGACAGCATAATTCACCCCTCCACTTT. Protein: CASSPGQHNSPLHF.

The chain joins TRBV20-1 to TRBJ2-5, with a weak D call TRBD1 (6 bases). The CDR3 runs to 13 residues. The germline gives CDR1 DFQATT, CDR2 SNEGSKA (reference sequence). V was pared by 3 bases and J by 5 bases, with 13 bases between. The CDR3 here is CSASPGQGETQYF. Written as DNA, the CDR3 is TGCAGTGCTAGCCCCGGCCAGGGGGAGACCCAGTACTTC.

As regards this clonotype: A junction boundary mismatches the germline segment, possibly from a read error. The V and J genes are TRBV6-1 and TRBJ2-3, with TRBD2 matching over 9 bases. Germline CDR1 MNHNS, CDR2 SASEGT. There are 15 residues in the CDR3. The DNA for the CDR3 is TGTGCCAGCAGAAACCTAGCGGGATGCACATATACGCAGTATTTT. This gives the protein CASRNLAGCTYTQYF.

This clonotype came up many times. The chain carries TRBV6-2 or TRBV6-3 and TRBJ2-1; the D is unclear. V was shortened by 7 bases and J by 8 bases, with 15 bases between the two germline ends. Germline V gene data show CDR1 as MNHEY and CDR2 as SVGEGT. This CDR3 has 13 residues. CDR3 DNA sequence: TGTGCCAGCATCGACCCCGGTGGCCATGAGCAGTTCTTC. Its protein is CASIDPGGHEQFF.